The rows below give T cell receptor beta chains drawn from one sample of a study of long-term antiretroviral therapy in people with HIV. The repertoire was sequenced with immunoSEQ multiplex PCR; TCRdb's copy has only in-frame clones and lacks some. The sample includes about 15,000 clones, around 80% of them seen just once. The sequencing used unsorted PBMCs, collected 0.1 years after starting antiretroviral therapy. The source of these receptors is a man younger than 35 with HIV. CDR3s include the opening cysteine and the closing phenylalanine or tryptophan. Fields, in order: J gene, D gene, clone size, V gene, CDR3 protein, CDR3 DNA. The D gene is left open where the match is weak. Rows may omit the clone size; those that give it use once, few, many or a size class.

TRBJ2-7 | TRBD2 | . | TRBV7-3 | CASSAGAGYEQYF | TGTGCCAGCAGTGCGGGAGCGGGCTACGAGCAGTACTTC
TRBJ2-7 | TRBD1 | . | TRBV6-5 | CASSSGQTTYEQYF | TGTGCCAGCAGTTCGGGACAGACAACCTACGAGCAGTACTTC
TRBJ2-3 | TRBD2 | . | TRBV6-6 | CASSGLAGGDTQYF | TGTGCCAGCAGTGGGCTAGCGGGAGGAGATACGCAGTATTTT
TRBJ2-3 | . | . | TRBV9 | CASSEEGGTVTDTQYF | TGTGCCAGCAGCGAGGAAGGGGGGACAGTCACAGATACGCAGTATTTT
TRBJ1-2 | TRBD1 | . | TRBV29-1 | CSVDGGTGSQAEFYGYTF | TGCAGCGTTGATGGGGGGACAGGGAGCCAAGCCGAATTCTATGGCTACACCTTC
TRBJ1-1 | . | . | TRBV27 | CATVRLGNTEAFF | TGTGCCACCGTAAGGTTGGGGAACACTGAAGCTTTCTTT
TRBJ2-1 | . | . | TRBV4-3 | CASSQYRTGNEQFF | TGCGCCAGCAGCCAGTACCGTACGGGGAATGAGCAGTTCTTC
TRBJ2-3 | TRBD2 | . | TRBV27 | CASSKRTSWGTDTQYF | TGTGCCAGCAGTAAGAGGACTAGTTGGGGGACAGATACGCAGTATTTT
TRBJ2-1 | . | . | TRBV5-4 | CASSLDDPNEQFF | TGTGCCAGCAGCTTGGACGACCCCAATGAGCAGTTCTTC
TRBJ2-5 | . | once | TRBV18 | CASSESLETQYF | TGTGCCAGCTCAGAGAGTTTAGAGACCCAGTACTTC
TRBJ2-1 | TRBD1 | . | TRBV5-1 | CASSLRQGNNEQFF | TGCGCCAGCAGCTTGAGACAGGGGAACAATGAGCAGTTCTTC
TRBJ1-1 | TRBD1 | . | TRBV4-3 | CASSQDRGRGTEAFF | TGCGCCAGCAGCCAAGACAGGGGGAGGGGCACTGAAGCTTTCTTT
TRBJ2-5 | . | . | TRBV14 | CASSQVMGTGTQYF | TGTGCCAGCAGCCAAGTAATGGGGACGGGGACCCAGTACTTC
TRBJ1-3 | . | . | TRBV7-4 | CASSLNGKTSGNTIYF | TGTGCCAGCAGCTTAAACGGGAAGACCTCTGGAAACACCATATATTTT
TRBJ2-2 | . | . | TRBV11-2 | CASSLAETGELFF | TGTGCCAGCAGCTTAGCTGAGACCGGGGAGCTGTTTTTT
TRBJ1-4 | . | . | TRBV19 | CASSIGGGGEKLFF | TGTGCCAGTAGTATCGGCGGGGGCGGCGAAAAACTGTTTTTT
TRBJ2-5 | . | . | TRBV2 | CASSGGTPETQYF | TGTGCCAGCAGTGGGGGAACCCCGGAGACCCAGTACTTC
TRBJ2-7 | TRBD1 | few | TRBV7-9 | CASSFSQGGSYEQYF | TGTGCCAGCAGCTTTTCACAGGGGGGTTCCTACGAGCAGTACTTC
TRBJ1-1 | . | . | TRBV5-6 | CASNLGTGRTEAFF | TGTGCCAGCAATCTTGGTACAGGGCGGACTGAAGCTTTCTTT
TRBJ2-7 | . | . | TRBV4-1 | CASSQDSYTDTYEQYF | TGCGCCAGCAGCCAAGATTCTTACACTGACACCTACGAGCAGTACTTC
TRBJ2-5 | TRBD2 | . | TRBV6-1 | CASSENMGSGGAETQYF | TGTGCCAGCAGTGAAAACATGGGGAGCGGGGGGGCAGAGACCCAGTACTTC
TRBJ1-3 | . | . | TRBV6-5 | CASSPGGNTIYF | TGTGCCAGCAGCCCCGGAGGAAACACCATATATTTT
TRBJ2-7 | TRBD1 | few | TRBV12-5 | CASGSGTGGREQYF | TGTGCTAGTGGTTCCGGGACAGGAGGACGCGAGCAGTACTTC
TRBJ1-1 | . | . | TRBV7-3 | CASSLSFADEAFF | TGTGCCAGCAGCTTATCGTTCGCCGATGAAGCTTTCTTT
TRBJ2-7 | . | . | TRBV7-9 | CASSPTATYEQYF | TGTGCCAGCAGCCCGACTGCTACCTACGAGCAGTACTTC
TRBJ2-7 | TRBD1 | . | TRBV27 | CASSKLGTGASYEQYF | TGTGCCAGCAGCAAACTCGGGACAGGGGCCAGCTACGAGCAGTACTTC
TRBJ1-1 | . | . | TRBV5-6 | CASSAGPGPDAFF | TGTGCCAGCAGCGCCGGTCCGGGGCCGGATGCTTTCTTT
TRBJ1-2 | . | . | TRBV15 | CATSRDEGSPTYGYTF | TGTGCCACCAGCAGGGACGAGGGATCCCCCACCTATGGCTACACCTTC
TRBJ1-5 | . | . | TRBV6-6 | CASNARNNQPQHF | TGTGCCAGCAATGCCCGGAACAATCAGCCCCAGCATTTT
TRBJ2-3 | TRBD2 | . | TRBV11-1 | CASSLLAGATDTQYF | TGTGCCAGCAGCTTACTAGCGGGAGCCACAGATACGCAGTATTTT
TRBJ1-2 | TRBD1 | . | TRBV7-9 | CASSSGQGHYTYGYTF | TGTGCCAGCAGCTCGGGACAGGGCCATTACACCTATGGCTACACCTTC
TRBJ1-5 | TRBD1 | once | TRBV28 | CASSSPTGPNQPQHF | TGTGCCAGCAGTTCCCCGACAGGGCCCAATCAGCCCCAGCATTTT
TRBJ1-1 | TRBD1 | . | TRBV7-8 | CASSPDRGLADTEAFF | TGTGCCAGCAGCCCGGACAGGGGGCTGGCGGACACTGAAGCTTTCTTT
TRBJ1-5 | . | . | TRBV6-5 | CASSLGSNQPQHF | TGTGCCAGCAGTTTGGGGAGCAATCAGCCCCAGCATTTT
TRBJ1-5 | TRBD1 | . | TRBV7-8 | CASSLATIGTALREPQHF | TGTGCCAGCAGCTTAGCGACCATAGGGACAGCCTTGCGCGAGCCCCAGCATTTT
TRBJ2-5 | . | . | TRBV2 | CASIAGTLTYRAQYF | TGTGCCAGCATCGCCGGGACGCTGACCTATAGGGCCCAGTACTTC
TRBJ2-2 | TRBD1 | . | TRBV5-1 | CASSPTGAGELFF | TGCGCCAGCAGCCCCACAGGGGCCGGGGAGCTGTTTTTT
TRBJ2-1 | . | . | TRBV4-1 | CASSQGNEQFF | TGCGCCAGCAGCCAAGGGAATGAGCAGTTCTTC
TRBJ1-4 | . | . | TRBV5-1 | CASSLASGTSTNEKLFF | TGCGCCAGCAGCTTGGCGTCGGGTACCTCAACTAATGAAAAACTGTTTTTT
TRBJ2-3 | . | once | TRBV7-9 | CASSLWETRSDTQYF | TGTGCCAGCAGCTTATGGGAGACGAGATCAGATACGCAGTATTTT
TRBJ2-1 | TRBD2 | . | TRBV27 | CASSWGGSSFGEQFF | TGTGCCAGTTCATGGGGCGGGAGTTCGTTTGGTGAGCAGTTCTTC
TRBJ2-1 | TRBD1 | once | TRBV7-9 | CASSSHGQGVGNEQFF | TGTGCCAGCAGCAGCCACGGACAGGGGGTCGGGAATGAGCAGTTCTTC
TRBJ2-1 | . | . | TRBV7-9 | CASSLGIEVTHNEQFF | TGTGCCAGCAGCCTAGGGATCGAGGTCACACACAATGAGCAGTTCTTC
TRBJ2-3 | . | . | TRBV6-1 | CASLVRDTQYF | TGTGCCAGCTTGGTCAGGGATACGCAGTATTTT
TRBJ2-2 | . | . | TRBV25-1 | CASSEYEGAGGELFF | TGTGCCAGCAGTGAATATGAGGGCGCGGGCGGGGAGCTGTTTTTT
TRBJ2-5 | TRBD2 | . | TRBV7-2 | CASSLGASGVQETQYF | TGTGCCAGCAGCTTAGGGGCTAGCGGGGTTCAAGAGACCCAGTACTTC